The 30 T cell receptor beta chains below all came from one sample that was sequenced in a study of blood T cell repertoires in COVID-19. The protocol was immunoSEQ multiplex PCR, while the TCRdb copy is restricted to in-frame clones and leaves out a portion. The profile shows approximately 140,000 clones, about 86% of them singletons. The material sequenced was peripheral blood. These receptors came from a man aged 70 or older with acute or convalescent COVID-19.

The rearrangement joins TRBV7-3 to TRBJ2-2; 9 bases fit TRBD2. Looked up from germline, CDR1 is SGHTA and CDR2 is FQGTGA. The CDR3 is 16 residues long. V lost 5 bases, J lost 6 bases, and 10 bases stayed unmatched. The CDR3 region is CASSPGSGRPSGELFF. The CDR3 nucleotides read TGTGCCAGCAGCCCCGGGAGCGGGAGGCCGTCCGGGGAGCTGTTTTTT.

The V and J genes are TRBV5-1 and TRBJ1-2; no firm D call. Per germline, CDR1 SGHRS and CDR2 YFSETQ. This CDR3 has 14 amino acids. V dropped 1 base and J dropped 4 bases, with 11 bases sitting between them. The CDR3 DNA reads TGCGCCAGCAGCTTGACCCTCACTCGCTATGGCTACACCTTC. Protein sequence: CASSLTLTRYGYTF.

The chain joins TRBV5-1 to TRBJ2-7; 7 bases fit TRBD1. The CDR3 runs to 14 residues. CDR1 SGHRS and CDR2 YFSETQ come from the germline V gene. V shed 4 bases, J shed 3 bases, and the junction held 7 bases outside the gene matches. The CDR3 protein is CASSAGTVNYEQYF. CDR3 sequence (DNA): TGCGCCAGCAGCGCCGGGACAGTGAACTACGAGCAGTACTTC.

The chain is built from TRBV29-1 and TRBJ2-5; 7 nucleotides line up with TRBD1. The CDR3 loop spans 13 amino acids. CDR1 and CDR2 from the germline V gene are SQVTM and ANQGSEA. J gave up 5 bases and V 7 bases, and 10 bases lay outside the gene matches. For the CDR3, the DNA is TGCAGCGCCGGTGACAGGGCCAGTGAGACCCAGTACTTC. Translating gives CSAGDRASETQYF.

V and J are TRBV4-2 and TRBJ2-2; 16 nucleotides align to TRBD2. The V gene's germline CDR1 is LGHNA and CDR2 YNFKEQ. The length of the CDR3 is 20 residues. V dropped 0 bases and J dropped 4; count of bases not matched to a gene: 8. CDR3 DNA sequence: TGTGCCAGCAGCCAAGAAAAGGGACTAGCGGGAGGGCAGGGCACCGGGGAGCTGTTTTTT. Its protein is CASSQEKGLAGGQGTGELFF.

The rearrangement links TRBV25-1 to TRBJ2-1, with 9 bases fitting TRBD2. Germline CDR1 and CDR2: MGHDK and SYGVNS. V dropped 1 base and J dropped 8; count of bases not matched to a gene: 6. CDR3 size: 15 residues. CDR3 region: CASSEFSSGSYEQFF. DNA for the CDR3: TGTGCCAGCAGTGAATTTAGTAGCGGGAGCTATGAGCAGTTCTTC.

This clone came up a few times. The chain uses TRBV7-2 and TRBJ2-1; D unresolved. Germline assignment: CDR1 SGHTA and CDR2 FQGNSA. CDR3 length equals 13 residues. V lost 5 bases and J lost 2, with 7 bases in between. CDR3 bases: TGTGCCAGCAGCGGGCCCCCCTACAATGAGCAGTTCTTC. Its protein is CASSGPPYNEQFF.

This chain joins TRBV14 and TRBJ2-7, with 9 bases fitting TRBD1. Germline V gene lookup returns CDR1 SGHDN and CDR2 FVKESK. J was trimmed by 5 bases and V by 1 base; bases with no gene match: 15. The CDR3 runs to 18 residues. CDR3 amino acids: CASSQVFGSGTGINEQYF. The CDR3 DNA is TGTGCCAGCAGCCAAGTTTTTGGGTCAGGGACAGGGATCAACGAGCAGTACTTC.

The genes are TRBV29-1 and TRBJ2-7; possibly TRBD1 for D (5 bases). The CDR3 is 14 residues long. Germline CDR1 and CDR2: SQVTM and ANQGSEA. V was cut by 6 bases and J by 5 bases, with 20 bases left in between. The CDR3 bases are TGCAGCGTCATAAGAAGTCAGGGTGGGGACGAGCAGTACTTC. Protein: CSVIRSQGGDEQYF.

The V and J genes are TRBV3-1 (or the pseudogene TRBV3-2) and TRBJ2-5, with D maybe TRBD2 (7 bases). Germline V CDR1 and CDR2: LGHDT, YNNKEL (reference sequence). There are 14 residues in the CDR3. Trimming took 3 bases from V and 2 from J, leaving 10 bases between them. CDR3 sequence reads: CASSHRGAQETQYF. CDR3 sequence (DNA): TGTGCCAGCAGCCACCGGGGGGCACAAGAGACCCAGTACTTC.

The J gene is TRBJ1-2, the V gene TRBV14; D is unclear. This CDR3 region has 15 residues. Per germline, CDR1 SGHDN and CDR2 FVKESK. V lost 0 bases to trimming and J lost 1 base, with 9 bases between them. The CDR3 coding sequence is TGTGCCAGCAGCCAAGATCGTAATTTTAACTATGGCTACACCTTC. Its translation: CASSQDRNFNYGYTF.

The rearrangement uses TRBV7-6 and TRBJ1-5; unclear D gene. Between the trimmed V and J ends, which lost 0 bases and 5 bases, there was a span of 8 bases. Germline assignment: CDR1 SGHVS and CDR2 FNYEAQ. CDR3 size: 14 residues. This CDR3 reads CASSLAPGDQPQHF. Here the CDR3 DNA reads TGTGCCAGCAGCTTAGCCCCGGGAGATCAGCCCCAGCATTTT.

V usage is TRBV11-2 and J usage is TRBJ2-6; a possible D gene is TRBD2 (6 bases). The germline gives CDR1 SGHAT, CDR2 FQNNGV. CDR3 length: 16 amino acids. The germline V and J ends were trimmed by 1 base and 1 base, with 8 bases remaining between them. This CDR3 is CASSLAGVSGANVLTF. The CDR3 DNA reads TGTGCCAGCAGCTTAGCGGGAGTATCTGGGGCCAACGTCCTGACTTTC.

The rearrangement uses TRBV7-2 and TRBJ2-1; the D gene is possibly TRBD2 (5 bases). The CDR3 runs to 15 residues. Between the trimmed V and J ends, which lost 1 base and 6 bases, there was a span of 13 bases. Germline assignment: CDR1 SGHTA and CDR2 FQGNSA. DNA for the CDR3: TGTGCCAGCAGCTTAGACGGGATTCCAGGCAATGAGCAGTTCTTC. Protein sequence: CASSLDGIPGNEQFF.

Written as DNA, the CDR3 is TGTGCCAGCAGTTTATACAGGGTCCAGAGCACTGAAGCTTTCTTT. Its protein is CASSLYRVQSTEAFF. The chain has TRBV27 and TRBJ1-1, with D possibly TRBD1 on 6 matching bases. CDR1 and CDR2 (germline): MNHEY, SMNVEV (reference sequence). This CDR3 is built from 15 residues. Between the trimmed V and J ends, which lost 1 base and 4 bases, there was a span of 13 bases.

The V and J genes are TRBV13 and TRBJ2-3; TRBD2 matches at 7 bases. Germline CDR1 and CDR2: PRHDT and FYEKMQ (reference sequence). The CDR3 spans 14 residues. V trimming: 2 bases; J trimming: 5 bases; junction bases outside the gene matches: 4. The CDR3 loop is CASSLRAGEDTQYF. CDR3 nucleotides: TGTGCCAGCAGCTTACGGGCGGGAGAAGATACGCAGTATTTT. Full variable domain (rest looked up from reference TRBV13 and TRBJ2-3): AAGVIQSPRHLIKEKRETATLKCYPIPRHDTVYWYQQGPGQDPQFLISFYEKMQSDKGSIPDRFSAQQFSDYHSELNMSSLELGDSALYFCASSLRAGEDTQYFGPGTRLTVL.

This rearrangement joins TRBV27 to TRBJ2-3, with TRBD2 matching 9 bases. Trimming removed 3 bases from V and 4 bases from J; junction bases left unmatched: 2. The germline V gene encodes CDR1 MNHEY and CDR2 SMNVEV (reference sequence). This CDR3 contains 14 residues. The CDR3 is CASSLAGGPDTQYF. The CDR3 DNA reads TGTGCCAGCAGTTTGGCGGGAGGGCCAGATACGCAGTATTTT.

The chain recombines TRBV14 with TRBJ2-3; no clear D gene. Germline CDR1 and CDR2: SGHDN and FVKESK. This CDR3 is built from 13 residues. The V end lost 0 bases, the J end lost 5 bases, and 6 bases lay between the germline ends. The CDR3 is CASSQDRVDTQYF. The CDR3 DNA is TGTGCCAGCAGCCAAGATAGAGTAGATACGCAGTATTTT.

V and J are TRBV30 and TRBJ2-1, with 8 positions matching TRBD2. This CDR3 is built from 12 residues. Germline V gene data show CDR1 as GTSNPN and CDR2 as SVGIG (reference sequence). J gave up 7 bases and V 3 bases, and 2 bases lay outside the gene matches. Here the CDR3 reads CAWRGTRNEQFF. The CDR3 nucleotides are TGTGCCTGGAGGGGGACTAGGAATGAGCAGTTCTTC.

CDR3: CASSLAAVNTGELFF. CDR3 in DNA: TGCGCCAGCAGCTTGGCTGCAGTTAACACCGGGGAGCTGTTTTTT. This sequence joins TRBV5-1 and TRBJ2-2; D is undetermined. V lost 0 bases and J 2 bases, leaving 8 bases between the germline ends. The CDR3 covers 15 residues. Germline values: CDR1 SGHRS, CDR2 YFSETQ.

V and J are TRBV25-1 and TRBJ2-1, with 11 positions matching TRBD2. V was clipped by 8 bases and J by 3 bases; unmatched bases: 6. CDR3 size: 15 residues. CDR1 is MGHDK and CDR2 is SYGVNS in the germline V gene. The CDR3 is CASGLGTSGYNEQFF. Here the CDR3 DNA reads TGTGCCAGCGGCCTCGGGACTAGCGGCTACAATGAGCAGTTCTTC.

This chain links TRBV28 with TRBJ2-2, with 7 bases lining up with TRBD1. V trimming: 6 bases; J trimming: 6 bases; junction bases outside the gene matches: 7. The CDR3 is made up of 14 amino acids. Germline V gene sequence: CDR1 MDHEN, CDR2 SYDVKM. CDR3 sequence reads: CASRVEGGPGELFF. DNA for the CDR3: TGTGCCAGCAGGGTGGAAGGGGGCCCCGGGGAGCTGTTTTTT.

This clone appeared a single time. The V gene is TRBV11-2, the J gene TRBJ1-3, with TRBD1 matching over 7 bases. Losses at the gene ends were 5 bases for V and 4 bases for J; bases not matched to a gene: 5. The germline V gene encodes CDR1 SGHAT and CDR2 FQNNGV. This CDR3 is built from 14 residues. The CDR3 reads CASSQGQSGNTIYF. The CDR3 coding sequence is TGTGCCAGCAGCCAGGGACAGTCCGGAAACACCATATATTTT.

This chain connects TRBV19 to TRBJ1-1; TRBD1 matches at 8 bases. Germline V lookup: CDR1 LNHDA, CDR2 SQIVND (reference sequence). The J segment lost 7 bases and the V segment lost 5 bases, leaving 6 bases of the junction unmatched. The CDR3 covers 13 residues. The CDR3 DNA follows: TGTGCCAGTAGTGGGAGGACAGGGAATGAAGCTTTCTTT. This codes for CASSGRTGNEAFF. The whole variable domain, remainder taken from reference TRBV19 and TRBJ1-1, is DGGITQSPKYLFRKEGQNVTLSCEQNLNHDAMYWYRQDPGQGLRLIYYSQIVNDFQKGDIAEGYSVSREKKESFPLTVTSAQKNPTAFYLCASSGRTGNEAFFGQGTRLTVV.

The rearrangement links TRBV18 to TRBJ2-1, with 8 bases matching TRBD2. Trimming at V came to 3 bases and at J to 9 bases, leaving 13 bases not matched to a gene. The CDR3 is 16 residues long. Germline assignment: CDR1 KGHSH and CDR2 LQKENI. The CDR3 DNA reads TGTGCCAGCTCACCGGGGGCGGGAGGAAGTGTTGGTGAGCAGTTCTTC. Translating gives CASSPGAGGSVGEQFF.

V usage is TRBV5-1 and J usage is TRBJ1-4; D remains unclear. Germline-derived CDR1 and CDR2 are SGHRS and YFSETQ. This CDR3 has 12 amino acids. V was clipped by 1 base and J by 13 bases, with 11 bases between them. CDR3 DNA: TGCGCCAGCAGCTTGAACGGAGGGTCACTGTTTTTT. Amino acid sequence: CASSLNGGSLFF.

This sequence joins TRBV5-1 and TRBJ2-5; D might be TRBD1 (5 bases). The V gene lost 2 bases and the J gene lost 1 base, with 6 bases spanning the gap. The CDR3 covers 13 residues. Germline V gene data show CDR1 as SGHRS and CDR2 as YFSETQ. The CDR3 region is CASSLGAQETQYF. Written as DNA, the CDR3 is TGCGCCAGCAGCTTAGGGGCCCAAGAGACCCAGTACTTC.

This clone occurred once. The V gene is TRBV20-1, the J gene TRBJ2-7; D unresolved. Trimming pared 3 bases from V and 0 bases from J, leaving 12 bases between. This CDR3 spans 14 amino acids. Per the germline V gene, CDR1 is DFQATT and CDR2 is SNEGSKA (reference sequence). The CDR3 bases are TGCAGTGCTAGTAACTACCGAAGCTCCTACGAGCAGTACTTC. This sequence encodes CSASNYRSSYEQYF.

The rearrangement uses TRBV18 and TRBJ2-2; D unresolved. The CDR3 has 13 residues. The ends were cut back, 3 bases at V and 2 bases at J, with 4 bases in the middle. Germline V CDR1 and CDR2: KGHSH, LQKENI. The CDR3 sequence: CASSPSNTGELFF. The CDR3 DNA follows: TGTGCCAGCTCACCTTCTAACACCGGGGAGCTGTTTTTT. Complete variable domain (other parts from reference TRBV18 and TRBJ2-2): NAGVMQNPRHLVRRRGQEARLRCSPMKGHSHVYWYRQLPEEGLKFMVYLQKENIIDESGMPKERFSAEFPKEGPSILRIQQVVRGDSAAYFCASSPSNTGELFFGEGSRLTVL.

This chain connects TRBV3-1 (or the pseudogene TRBV3-2) to TRBJ2-7; TRBD1 agrees at 8 bases. V shed 7 bases, J shed 12 bases, and the junction held 8 bases outside the gene matches. The CDR3 has 11 residues. Germline loops: CDR1 LGHDT, CDR2 YNNKEL (reference sequence). Here the CDR3 reads CASIGQGGLYF. DNA of the CDR3: TGTGCCAGCATAGGACAGGGAGGACTGTACTTC.